This T cell receptor beta chain was observed in a study of Graves' ophthalmopathy and Graves' hyperthyroidism. Per the germline V gene, CDR1 is MNHNS and CDR2 is SASEGT. Deletions cut 3 bases from V and 3 bases from J, with 14 bases between. The CDR3 is 16 residues long. Whole-study findings and limits: The blood repertoire also included most expanded thyroid clonotypes above 0.001 frequency.

In this cohort, patients with other autoimmune diseases, uncontrolled infections, pregnancy or lactation were excluded. Each diagnosis was determined on the basis of clinical symptoms, serum thyroxine, TRAb, thyroid ultrasound and orbital computed tomography. Researchers took RNA transcripts and amplified TCR beta CDR3 regions from them. Second-round multiplex PCR came after first-round RT-PCR with HTBI primers. TCRdb re-called the multiplex PCR reads with MiXCR, one entry per CDR3 protein. Here the sample spans approximately 460,000 distinct CDR3 sequences, around an eighth being singletons. This clonotype was detected ten times or more. Antigen specificity is unknown.

The source of this sequence is a woman in her thirties with Graves' ophthalmopathy. The chain employs TRBV6-1 and TRBJ2-2; tentative D call: TRBD2 (6 bases). The sample was blood. CDR3 in DNA: TGTGCCAGCAGTGAGGTAGTGGGAGGATACACCGGGGAGCTGTTTTTT. Its translation: CASSEVVGGYTGELFF.